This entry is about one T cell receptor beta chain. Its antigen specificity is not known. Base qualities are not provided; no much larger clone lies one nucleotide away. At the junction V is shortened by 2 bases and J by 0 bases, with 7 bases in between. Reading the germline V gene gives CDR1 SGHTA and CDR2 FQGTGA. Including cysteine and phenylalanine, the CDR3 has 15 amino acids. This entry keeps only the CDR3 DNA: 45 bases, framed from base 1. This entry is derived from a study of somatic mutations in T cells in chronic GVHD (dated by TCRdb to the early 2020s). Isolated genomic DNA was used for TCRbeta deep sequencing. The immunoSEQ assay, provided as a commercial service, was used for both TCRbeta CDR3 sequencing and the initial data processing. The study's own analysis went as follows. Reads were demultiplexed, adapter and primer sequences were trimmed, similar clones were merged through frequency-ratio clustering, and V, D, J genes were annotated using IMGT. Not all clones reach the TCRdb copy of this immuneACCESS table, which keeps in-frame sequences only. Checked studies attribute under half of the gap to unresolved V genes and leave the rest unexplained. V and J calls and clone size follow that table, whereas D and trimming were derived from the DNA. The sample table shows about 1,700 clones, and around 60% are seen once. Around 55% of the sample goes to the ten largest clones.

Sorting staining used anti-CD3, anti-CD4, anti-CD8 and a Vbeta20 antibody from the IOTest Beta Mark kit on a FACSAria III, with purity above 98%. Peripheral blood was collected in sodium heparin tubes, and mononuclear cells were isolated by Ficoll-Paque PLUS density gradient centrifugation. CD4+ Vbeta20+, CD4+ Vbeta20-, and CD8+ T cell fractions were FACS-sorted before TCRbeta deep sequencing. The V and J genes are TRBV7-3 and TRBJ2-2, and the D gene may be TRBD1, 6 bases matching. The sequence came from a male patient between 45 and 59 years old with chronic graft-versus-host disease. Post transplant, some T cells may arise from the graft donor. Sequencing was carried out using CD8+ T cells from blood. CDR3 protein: CASSLGTTNTGELFF. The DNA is TGTGCCAGCAGCTTAGGGACAACGAACACCGGGGAGCTGTTTTTT.